This T cell receptor beta chain was sequenced for a study of cytomegalovirus exposure and HLA in healthy donors. Study results and limitations: Highest at DRB1 and lowest at HLA-C, TCR association rates differed among HLA loci in a later analysis.

Losses at the gene ends were 0 bases for V and 6 bases for J; bases not matched to a gene: 5. This CDR3 contains 15 residues. CDR1 is MNHEY and CDR2 is SVGAGI in the germline V gene. With respect to this clone: Antigen: not known. The same CDR3 is also encoded by other DNA sequences in this sample.

Both 60 Vbeta primers and 13 Jbeta primers went into the PCR. The method was immunoSEQ multiplex PCR; TCRdb's version includes in-frame clones alone and lacks a portion of them. The sample table sets out some 200,000 clones. When sampled, the donors appeared nominally healthy, though they likely had unrecorded immune exposures. The receptor was isolated from a man aged 25-45 years in good health and CMV-seronegative. The chain employs TRBV6-5 and TRBJ2-7; 10 positions match TRBD1. The specimen sequenced was PBMCs. CDR3 DNA: TGTGCCAGCAGTTACTCTAGACAGGGGGCGGGCGAGCAGTACTTC. Amino acids: CASSYSRQGAGEQYF.